The 31 T cell receptor beta chains listed next were all sequenced from one sample in a study of blood T cell dynamics during melanoma immunotherapy. Study-wide points: The most clonal sorted CD8+ subset, immune-effector cells, was closest to cell-free DNA CDR3 sequences.

Antigens of these TCRs are unknown. Time point here: week 3, after first cycle of checkpoint inhibitor. The CD3+ CD4- CD8+ CD45RA- CD45RO-high CD27- CCR7- memory phenotype defined TIE cells. Libraries were prepared by immunoSEQ multiplex PCR; TCRdb keeps only in-frame clonotypes and omits some of them. The sample consists of 900 to 1,000 clones, around 72% of them appearing once. Source: CD8+ T cells from blood, taken from a patient treated with checkpoint blockade. These receptors were obtained from a human donor with melanoma.

CDR3 region: CASSGESSYNEQFF. CDR3 bases: TGTGCCAGCAGCGGGGAGAGCTCCTACAATGAGCAGTTCTTC. The V and J genes are TRBV28 and TRBJ2-1; maybe TRBD2 (5 bases). Germline loops: CDR1 MDHEN, CDR2 SYDVKM. The CDR3 loop spans 14 amino acids. The V gene lost 6 bases and the J gene lost 0 bases, with 9 bases spanning the gap.

The chain is built from TRBV2 and TRBJ2-3; 7 nucleotides line up with TRBD2. The CDR3 has 11 amino acids. Germline values: CDR1 SNHLY, CDR2 FYNNEI. V shed 9 bases, J shed 7 bases, and the junction held 4 bases outside the gene matches. The CDR3 loop is CARNGGNTQYF. The CDR3, as DNA: TGTGCCAGAAACGGGGGGAATACGCAGTATTTT.

This chain links TRBV5-8 with TRBJ1-5, with D possibly being TRBD1 (6 bases). The CDR3 has 15 residues. CDR1 is SGHTS and CDR2 is YDEGEE in the germline V gene. V was shortened by 4 bases and J by 0 bases, with 11 bases between the two germline ends. The CDR3 DNA sequence: TGTGCCAGCAGCCTCGGACAGAATAGCAATCAGCCCCAGCATTTT. Its protein product is CASSLGQNSNQPQHF.

CDR3 coding DNA: TGTGCCAGCACTGACGGAGCTGAAGCTTTCTTT. This codes for CASTDGAEAFF. The chain uses TRBV2 and TRBJ1-1; no reliable D call. The CDR3 length is 11 residues. The germline V gene encodes CDR1 SNHLY and CDR2 FYNNEI. Trimming removed 7 bases at V and 6 bases at J, with 9 bases between.

This chain links TRBV10-3 with TRBJ2-7, with TRBD1 matching 9 bases. The ends lost 3 bases at V and 1 base at J; junction bases unmatched: 10. Germline V lookup: CDR1 ENHRY, CDR2 SYGVKD. The CDR3 covers 17 residues. CDR3 sequence: CAISDASGTGTSYEQYF. The CDR3 DNA sequence: TGTGCCATCAGTGACGCCTCCGGGACAGGGACATCCTACGAGCAGTACTTC.

The V and J genes are TRBV6-6 and TRBJ1-5; D is unclear. Germline V CDR1 and CDR2: MNHNY, SVGAGI (reference sequence). The CDR3 has 13 residues. Trimming pared 1 base from V and 5 bases from J, leaving 6 bases between. CDR3 DNA: TGTGCCAGCAGTTACTTTGAGGATCAGCCCCAGCATTTT. Translation gives CASSYFEDQPQHF.

The V gene is TRBV7-9, the J gene TRBJ2-3; tentative D call: TRBD2 (6 bases). CDR3 length: 13 amino acids. The germline gives CDR1 SEHNR, CDR2 FQNEAQ (reference sequence). The V end lost 5 bases, the J end lost 4 bases, and 10 bases lay between the germline ends. The CDR3 reads CASSPGESDTQYF. The CDR3 DNA sequence: TGTGCCAGCAGCCCGGGGGAGTCAGATACGCAGTATTTT. Variable domain in full (rest from reference TRBV7-9 and TRBJ2-3): DTGVSQNPRHKITKRGQNVTFRCDPISEHNRLYWYRQTLGQGPEFLTYFQNEAQLEKSRLLSDRFSAERPKGSFSTLEIQRTEQGDSAMYLCASSPGESDTQYFGPGTRLTVL.

The chain recombines TRBV19 with TRBJ1-6; weak D call: TRBD1 (5 bases). With 3 bases removed from V and 5 bases from J, the gap between germline ends came to 11 bases. Germline V gene data show CDR1 as LNHDA and CDR2 as SQIVND (reference sequence). The CDR3 is 15 residues long. CDR3 loop: CASSIWGRDNSPLHF. The DNA for the CDR3 is TGTGCCAGTAGTATTTGGGGCAGGGATAATTCACCCCTCCACTTT.

The rearrangement uses TRBV10-2 and TRBJ2-1; TRBD2 aligns across 9 bases. CDR3 size: 15 residues. Trimming cost V 2 bases and J 3 bases; bases outside gene matches: 2. CDR1 and CDR2 from the germline V gene are WSHSY and SAAADI. The CDR3, as DNA: TGCGCCAGCAGTGAGGATAGCGGGGGCTACAATGAGCAGTTCTTC. This encodes CASSEDSGGYNEQFF.

The rearrangement joins TRBV5-8 to TRBJ2-7; the match to TRBD1 covers 7 bases. The CDR3 is 12 residues long. Germline V gives CDR1 SGHTS, CDR2 YDEGEE. Trimming at V came to 6 bases and at J to 5 bases, leaving 5 bases not matched to a gene. The CDR3 DNA follows: TGTGCCAGCACCGATACAGGGGACGAGCAGTACTTC. This translates into CASTDTGDEQYF.

This clone was seen a handful of times. At one of its ends the junction is not consistent with the germline gene, which may arise from a read error. The rearrangement links TRBV7-7 to TRBJ2-3, with TRBD2 as a possible D gene (6 bases). There are 14 residues in the CDR3. CDR1 SSHAT and CDR2 FNYEAQ come from the germline V gene (reference sequence). CDR3 nucleotide sequence: TGTGCTAGCAGCCGGGGACTGACTCTTGATACGCAGTATTTT. Translated: CASSRGLTLDTQYF.

This clone qualifies as large. The CDR3 sequence: CASTDTGDEQYF. The CDR3, as DNA: TGTGCCAGCACCGATACAGGGGACGAGCAGTACTTC. The chain employs TRBV11-2 and TRBJ2-7, with TRBD1 matching over 7 bases. CDR3 size: 12 residues. Losses at the gene ends were 7 bases for V and 5 bases for J; bases not matched to a gene: 5. The germline V gene has CDR1 SGHAT and CDR2 FQNNGV. Using reference TRBV11-2 and TRBJ2-7 for the parts outside the CDR3, the full variable domain is EAGVAQSPRYKIIEKRQSVAFWCNPISGHATLYWYQQILGQGPKLLIQFQNNGVVDDSQLPKDRFSAERLKGVDSTLKIQPAKLEDSAVYLCASTDTGDEQYFGPGTRLTVT.

The chain employs TRBV4-3 and TRBJ1-2, with D uncertain. The CDR3 is 14 amino acids. Trimming cost V 0 bases and J 8 bases, with 13 bases left between them. The germline V gene has CDR1 LGHNA and CDR2 YSLEER. The CDR3 protein is CASSQDSTSGGYTF. CDR3 in DNA: TGCGCCAGCAGCCAAGATTCTACAAGCGGGGGCTACACCTTC.

The chain uses TRBV2 and TRBJ2-1; TRBD2 matches 14 bases. Unmatched junction bases numbered 4, after V lost 6 bases and J lost 6 bases. Germline-derived CDR1 and CDR2 are SNHLY and FYNNEI. The length of the CDR3 is 15 residues. The DNA for the CDR3 is TGTGCCAGCAGCGGGACTAGCGGGAGTTTCAATGAGCAGTTCTTC. Translating gives CASSGTSGSFNEQFF.

V gene TRBV7-9 combines with J gene TRBJ2-1; TRBD2 matches 7 bases. Germline assignment: CDR1 SEHNR and CDR2 FQNEAQ (reference sequence). V shed 8 bases and J 3 bases; nucleotides not matched to a gene: 10. The CDR3 covers 15 residues. The CDR3 protein is CASRTLAELYNEQFF. CDR3 coding DNA: TGTGCCAGCCGAACCCTAGCGGAGCTCTACAATGAGCAGTTCTTC.

The CDR3, as DNA: TGTGCCAGCAGCCCCGGTGGGTTGTACGCTTTCTTT. It specifies CASSPGGLYAFF. The chain links TRBV7-9 to TRBJ1-1, with no clear D. V was shortened by 5 bases and J by 11 bases, with 15 bases between the two germline ends. Germline V gene sequence: CDR1 SEHNR, CDR2 FQNEAQ (reference sequence). CDR3 length: 12 residues.

V is TRBV6-1 and J is TRBJ1-1, with D tentatively TRBD1 (6 bases). CDR1 and CDR2 from the germline V gene are MNHNS and SASEGT. Trimming removed 4 bases at V and 4 bases at J, with 28 bases between. The CDR3 has 19 residues. CDR3 region: CASSAGSFHGQLLSTEAFF. The CDR3 region has the DNA TGTGCCAGCAGTGCGGGATCTTTCCACGGACAGTTGTTGAGCACTGAAGCTTTCTTT.

The rearrangement joins TRBV7-8 to TRBJ2-7, with TRBD2 matching 9 bases. From germline, CDR1 is SGHVS and CDR2 FQNEAQ. Unmatched junction bases numbered 11, after V lost 5 bases and J lost 6 bases. The CDR3 is made up of 15 amino acids. CDR3 region: CASSDGASGTPEQYF. CDR3 DNA sequence: TGTGCCAGCAGCGACGGGGCTAGCGGGACCCCCGAGCAGTACTTC.

J is TRBJ1-4 and V is TRBV6-6; no reliable D call. This CDR3 region has 11 residues. Germline lookup yields CDR1 MNHNY and CDR2 SVGAGI (reference sequence). Between the trimmed V and J ends, which lost 5 bases and 7 bases, there was a span of 5 bases. In nucleotides, the CDR3 is TGTGCCAGCAGTCCTAGTGAAAAACTGTTTTTT. Protein sequence: CASSPSEKLFF.

This clone was recorded once. V and J are TRBV6-1 and TRBJ2-7; a weak D match, TRBD1 (5 bases). The germline gives CDR1 MNHNS, CDR2 SASEGT. V was clipped by 6 bases and J by 5 bases, with 8 bases between them. This CDR3 contains 11 residues. CDR3 sequence (DNA): TGTGCCAGCAGCTCAGGGAACGAGCAGTACTTC. This translates into CASSSGNEQYF.

CDR3 in DNA: TGTGCCAGCAGTTACGTCGGCTATGGCTACACCTTC. It is translated as CASSYVGYGYTF. The rearrangement uses TRBV6-6 and TRBJ1-2; D is ambiguous. In germline, CDR1 is MNHNY, CDR2 SVGAGI (reference sequence). The CDR3 totals 12 residues. Trimming removed 2 bases at V and 4 bases at J, with 5 bases between.

The chain has TRBV15 and TRBJ2-1, with D perhaps being TRBD1 or TRBD2 (7 bases each). Trimming removed 11 bases from V and 9 bases from J, with 23 bases in between. The CDR3 totals 14 residues. Germline values: CDR1 LNHNV, CDR2 YYDKDF (reference sequence). The CDR3 is CALGIPGGGLEQFF. For the CDR3, the DNA is TGTGCCTTGGGGATCCCAGGGGGGGGCCTTGAGCAGTTCTTC.

The V call is TRBV5-6, the J call TRBJ2-1; no firm D call. The germline V gene has CDR1 SGHDT and CDR2 YYEEEE. V lost 1 base, J lost 10 bases, and 9 bases lay in between. The CDR3 sequence is 12 residues long. The CDR3 sequence: CASSLQVREQFF. In DNA, the CDR3 is TGTGCCAGCAGCTTGCAGGTGAGGGAGCAGTTCTTC.

The chain joins TRBV11-2 to TRBJ2-7, with D maybe TRBD2 (5 bases). CDR3 length: 12 residues. CDR1 is SGHAT and CDR2 is FQNNGV in the germline V gene. The ends were cut back, 3 bases at V and 7 bases at J, with 10 bases in the middle. CDR3 residues: CASSFGGWEQYF. The CDR3 nucleotides are TGTGCCAGCAGCTTCGGCGGGTGGGAGCAGTACTTC.

This sequence joins TRBV5-5 and TRBJ1-3, with TRBD1 matching 7 bases. CDR1 SGHKS and CDR2 YYEKEE come from the germline V gene (reference sequence). Trimming removed 2 bases from V and 0 bases from J; junction bases left unmatched: 5. The CDR3 contains 16 residues. The CDR3 coding sequence is TGTGCCAGCAGCTTACCGGGACAGATCTCTGGAAACACCATATATTTT. Encoded protein: CASSLPGQISGNTIYF.

CDR3 sequence (DNA): TGTGCCAGCAGCCCTAGCGATAGCTCCTACGAGCAGTACTTC. This gives the protein CASSPSDSSYEQYF. J is TRBJ2-7 and V is TRBV5-5, with TRBD2 as a possible D gene (6 bases). This CDR3 region has 14 residues. Germline V gene data show CDR1 as SGHKS and CDR2 as YYEKEE (reference sequence). V lost 4 bases, J lost 0 bases, and 11 bases lay in between. The complete variable domain, with remaining parts taken from reference TRBV5-5 and TRBJ2-7, reads DAGVTQSPTHLIKTRGQQVTLRCSPISGHKSVSWYQQVLGQGPQFIFQYYEKEERGRGNFPDRFSARQFPNYSSELNVNALLLGDSALYLCASSPSDSSYEQYFGPGTRLTVT.

This CDR3 reads CSARLAETQYF. For the CDR3, the DNA is TGCAGTGCCAGACTAGCAGAGACCCAGTACTTC. V usage is TRBV20-1 and J usage is TRBJ2-5; 7 bases match TRBD2. The ends lost 6 bases at V and 4 bases at J; junction bases unmatched: 2. Per germline, CDR1 DFQATT and CDR2 SNEGSKA (reference sequence). This CDR3 region has 11 residues.

This rearrangement joins TRBV7-3 to TRBJ2-1; tentative D call: TRBD2 (5 bases). This CDR3 contains 11 residues. CDR1 is SGHTA, CDR2 FQGTGA, per germline. The V end lost 2 bases, the J end lost 9 bases, and 5 bases lay between the germline ends. CDR3 region: CASSLGGEQFF. CDR3 DNA sequence: TGTGCCAGCAGCTTAGGAGGTGAGCAGTTCTTC.

This clone has a single count. The rearrangement links TRBV27 to TRBJ2-1; D not certain. Germline V gene lookup returns CDR1 MNHEY and CDR2 SMNVEV (reference sequence). The CDR3 totals 13 residues. Trimming took 1 base from V and 8 from J, leaving 9 bases between them. As DNA, the CDR3 is TGTGCCAGCAGTTTATGGGCATGGCATGAGCAGTTCTTC. Encoded protein: CASSLWAWHEQFF.

The CDR3 nucleotides read TGCAGCGTGAGCCTAGGAGTGGTCACTGAAGCTTTCTTT. It yields the protein CSVSLGVVTEAFF. The V call is TRBV29-1, the J call TRBJ1-1; D remains ambiguous. Germline V gene lookup returns CDR1 SQVTM and CDR2 ANQGSEA. The CDR3 spans 13 residues. Trimming pared 6 bases from V and 4 bases from J, leaving 15 bases between.

This clone has only one observation. The chain couples TRBV29-1 to TRBJ2-1; the D gene is possibly TRBD2 (5 bases). The V end lost 6 bases, the J end lost 4 bases, and 10 bases lay between the germline ends. Per the germline V gene, CDR1 is SQVTM and CDR2 is ANQGSEA. The CDR3 runs to 12 residues. Here the CDR3 reads CSVFRLYNEQFF. CDR3 nucleotides: TGCAGCGTATTCCGACTATACAATGAGCAGTTCTTC.